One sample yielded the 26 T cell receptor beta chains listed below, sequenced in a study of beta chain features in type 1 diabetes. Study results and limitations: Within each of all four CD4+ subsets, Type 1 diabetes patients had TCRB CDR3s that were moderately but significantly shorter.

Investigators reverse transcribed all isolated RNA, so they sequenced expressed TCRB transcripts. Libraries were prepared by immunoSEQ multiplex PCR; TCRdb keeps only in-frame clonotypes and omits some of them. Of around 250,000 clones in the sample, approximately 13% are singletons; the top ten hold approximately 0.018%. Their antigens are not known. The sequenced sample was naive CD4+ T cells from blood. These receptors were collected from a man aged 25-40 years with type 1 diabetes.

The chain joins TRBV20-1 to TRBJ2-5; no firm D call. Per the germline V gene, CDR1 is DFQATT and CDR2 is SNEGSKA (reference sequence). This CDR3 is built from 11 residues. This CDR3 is CSLGDQETQYF. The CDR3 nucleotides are TGCAGCCTAGGAGACCAAGAGACCCAGTACTTC.

Here the CDR3 reads CASSSLRGKGQETQYF. In DNA, the CDR3 is TGTGCCAGCAGCTCCCTTCGGGGGAAGGGCCAAGAGACCCAGTACTTC. This chain links TRBV9 with TRBJ2-5, with a weak D call TRBD2 (6 bases). Per the germline V gene, CDR1 is SGDLS and CDR2 is YYNGEE. Trimming stripped 4 bases from V and 1 base from J, with 17 bases between. The length of the CDR3 is 16 residues. Complete variable domain (other parts from reference TRBV9 and TRBJ2-5): DSGVTQTPKHLITATGQRVTLRCSPRSGDLSVYWYQQSLDQGLQFLIQYYNGEERAKGNILERFSAQQFPDLHSELNLSSLELGDSALYFCASSSLRGKGQETQYFGPGTRLLVL.

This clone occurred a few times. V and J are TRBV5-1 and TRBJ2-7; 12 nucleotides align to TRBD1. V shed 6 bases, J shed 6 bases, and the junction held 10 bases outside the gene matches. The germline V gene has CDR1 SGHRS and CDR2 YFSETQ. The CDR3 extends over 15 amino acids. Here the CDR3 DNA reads TGCGCCAGCACCCGTGGGGACAGGGGGCTCGCCGAGCAGTACTTC. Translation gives CASTRGDRGLAEQYF.

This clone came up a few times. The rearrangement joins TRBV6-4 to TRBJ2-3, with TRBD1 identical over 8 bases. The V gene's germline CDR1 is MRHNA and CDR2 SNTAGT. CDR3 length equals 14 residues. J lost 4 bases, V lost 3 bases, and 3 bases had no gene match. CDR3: CASSEQGGSDTQYF. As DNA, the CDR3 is TGTGCCAGCAGTGAACAGGGGGGATCAGATACGCAGTATTTT.

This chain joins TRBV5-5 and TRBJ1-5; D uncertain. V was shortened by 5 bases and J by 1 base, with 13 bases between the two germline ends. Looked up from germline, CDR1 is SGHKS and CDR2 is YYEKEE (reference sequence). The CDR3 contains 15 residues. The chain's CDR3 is CASSLTTGSNQPQHF. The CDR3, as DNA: TGTGCCAGCAGTTTAACAACGGGGAGCAATCAGCCCCAGCATTTT.

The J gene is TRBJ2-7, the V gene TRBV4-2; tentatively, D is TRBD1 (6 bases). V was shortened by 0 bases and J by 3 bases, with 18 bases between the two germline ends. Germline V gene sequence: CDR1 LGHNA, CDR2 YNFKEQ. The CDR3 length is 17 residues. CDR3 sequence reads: CASSQDRSGGGDYEQYF. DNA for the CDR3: TGTGCCAGCAGCCAAGATCGCAGTGGTGGGGGCGACTACGAGCAGTACTTC.

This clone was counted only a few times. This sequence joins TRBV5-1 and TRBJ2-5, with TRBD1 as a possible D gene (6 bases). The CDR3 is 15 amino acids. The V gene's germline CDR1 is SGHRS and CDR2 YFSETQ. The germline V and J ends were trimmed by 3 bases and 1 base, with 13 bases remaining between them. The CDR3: CASSWGTGSQETQYF. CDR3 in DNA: TGCGCCAGCAGCTGGGGTACAGGGAGCCAAGAGACCCAGTACTTC.

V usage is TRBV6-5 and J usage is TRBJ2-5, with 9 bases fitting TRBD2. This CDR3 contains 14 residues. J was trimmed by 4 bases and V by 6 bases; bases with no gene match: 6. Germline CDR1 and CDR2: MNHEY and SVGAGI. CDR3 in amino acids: CASSRGGLAETQYF. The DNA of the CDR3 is TGTGCCAGCAGCCGAGGGGGACTAGCAGAGACCCAGTACTTC.

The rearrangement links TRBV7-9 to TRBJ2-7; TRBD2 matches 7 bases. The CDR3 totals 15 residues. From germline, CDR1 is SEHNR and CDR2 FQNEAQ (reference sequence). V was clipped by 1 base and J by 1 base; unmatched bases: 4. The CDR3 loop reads CASSLVLAVSYEQYF. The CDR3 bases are TGTGCCAGCAGCTTAGTCCTAGCGGTATCCTACGAGCAGTACTTC.

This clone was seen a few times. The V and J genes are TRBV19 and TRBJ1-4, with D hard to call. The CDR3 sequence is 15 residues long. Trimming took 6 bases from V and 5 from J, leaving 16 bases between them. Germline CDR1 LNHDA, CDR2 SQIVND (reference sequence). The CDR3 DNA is TGTGCCAGTAGCCCCGGTTGGGGAGAGAATGAAAAACTGTTTTTT. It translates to CASSPGWGENEKLFF.

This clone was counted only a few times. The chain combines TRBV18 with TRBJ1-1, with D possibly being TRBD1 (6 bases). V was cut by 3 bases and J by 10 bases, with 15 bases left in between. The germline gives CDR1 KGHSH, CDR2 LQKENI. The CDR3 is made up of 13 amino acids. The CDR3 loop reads CASSPSQGLGAFF. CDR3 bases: TGTGCCAGCTCACCGAGTCAGGGGTTAGGAGCTTTCTTT. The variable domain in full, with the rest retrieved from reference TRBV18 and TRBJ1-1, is NAGVMQNPRHLVRRRGQEARLRCSPMKGHSHVYWYRQLPEEGLKFMVYLQKENIIDESGMPKERFSAEFPKEGPSILRIQQVVRGDSAAYFCASSPSQGLGAFFGQGTRLTVV.

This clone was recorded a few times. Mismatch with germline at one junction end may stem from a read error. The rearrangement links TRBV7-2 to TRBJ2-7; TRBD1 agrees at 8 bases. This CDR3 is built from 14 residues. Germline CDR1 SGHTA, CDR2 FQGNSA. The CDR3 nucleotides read TGTGCCAGCAGCTTATCCCCCCTAGGGACAGGACCTCACTTC. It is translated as CASSLSPLGTGPHF.

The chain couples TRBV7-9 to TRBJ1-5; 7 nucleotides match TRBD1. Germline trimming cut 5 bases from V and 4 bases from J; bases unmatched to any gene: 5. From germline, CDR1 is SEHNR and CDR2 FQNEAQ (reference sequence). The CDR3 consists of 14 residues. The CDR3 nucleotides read TGTGCCAGCAGCGGTGACAGGGCGAATCAGCCCCAGCATTTT. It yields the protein CASSGDRANQPQHF.

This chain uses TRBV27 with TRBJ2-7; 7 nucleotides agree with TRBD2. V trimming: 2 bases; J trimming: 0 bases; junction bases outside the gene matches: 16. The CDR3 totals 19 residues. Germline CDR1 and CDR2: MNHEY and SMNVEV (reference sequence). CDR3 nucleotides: TGTGCCAGCAGTTTACGACGACCCGCGGGAGTCCCTAGCTCCTACGAGCAGTACTTC. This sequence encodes CASSLRRPAGVPSSYEQYF.

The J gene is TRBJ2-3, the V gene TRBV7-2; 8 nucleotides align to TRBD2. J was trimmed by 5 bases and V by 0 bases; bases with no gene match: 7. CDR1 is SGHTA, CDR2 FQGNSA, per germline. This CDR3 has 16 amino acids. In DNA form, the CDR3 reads TGTGCCAGCAGCTTAGCGCCAGCGGGAGAGGGAGATACGCAGTATTTT. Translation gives CASSLAPAGEGDTQYF.

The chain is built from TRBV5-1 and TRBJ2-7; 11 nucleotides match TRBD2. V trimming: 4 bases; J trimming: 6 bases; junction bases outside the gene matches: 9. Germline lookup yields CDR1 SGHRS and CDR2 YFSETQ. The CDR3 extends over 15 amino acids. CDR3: CASSDLAGGPTEQYF. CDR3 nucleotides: TGCGCCAGCAGCGACCTAGCGGGGGGCCCTACCGAGCAGTACTTC.

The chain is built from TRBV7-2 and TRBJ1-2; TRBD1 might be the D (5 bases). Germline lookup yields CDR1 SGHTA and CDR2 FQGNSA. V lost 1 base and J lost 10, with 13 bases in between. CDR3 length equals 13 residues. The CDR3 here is CASSLGRQRHYTF. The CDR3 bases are TGTGCCAGCAGCTTAGGCCGACAGAGGCACTACACCTTC.

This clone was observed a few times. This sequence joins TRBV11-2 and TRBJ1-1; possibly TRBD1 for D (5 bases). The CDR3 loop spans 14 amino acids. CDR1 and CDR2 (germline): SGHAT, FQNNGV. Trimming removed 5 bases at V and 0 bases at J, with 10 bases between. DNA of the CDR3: TGTGCCAGCAGCCCGCAGGGCTTGAACACTGAAGCTTTCTTT. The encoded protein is CASSPQGLNTEAFF.

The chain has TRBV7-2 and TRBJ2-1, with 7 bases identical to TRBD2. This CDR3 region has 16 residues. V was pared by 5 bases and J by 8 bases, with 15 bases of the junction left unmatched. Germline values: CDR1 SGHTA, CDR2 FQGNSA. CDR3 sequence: CASSPHAPRSGDEQFF. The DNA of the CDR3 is TGTGCCAGCAGCCCCCATGCCCCTAGGAGCGGGGATGAGCAGTTCTTC.

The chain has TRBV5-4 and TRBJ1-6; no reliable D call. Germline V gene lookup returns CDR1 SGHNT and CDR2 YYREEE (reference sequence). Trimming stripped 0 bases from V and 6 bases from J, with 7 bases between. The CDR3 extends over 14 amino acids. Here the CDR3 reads CASSLGQVNSPLHF. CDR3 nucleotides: TGTGCCAGCAGCTTGGGGCAGGTTAATTCACCCCTCCACTTT.

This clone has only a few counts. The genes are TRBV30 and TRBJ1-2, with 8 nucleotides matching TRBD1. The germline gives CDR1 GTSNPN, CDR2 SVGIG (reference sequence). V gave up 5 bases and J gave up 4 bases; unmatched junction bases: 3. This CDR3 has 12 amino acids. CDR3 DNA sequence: TGTGCCTGGTCGGGACAGGCCTATGGCTACACCTTC. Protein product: CAWSGQAYGYTF.

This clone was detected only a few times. CDR3: CSAAWGDGYTF. As DNA, the CDR3 is TGCAGTGCCGCCTGGGGGGACGGCTACACCTTC. This chain links TRBV20-1 with TRBJ1-2; maybe TRBD1 (5 bases). Trimming pared 6 bases from V and 8 bases from J, leaving 13 bases between. This CDR3 has 11 residues. Germline CDR1 DFQATT, CDR2 SNEGSKA (reference sequence).

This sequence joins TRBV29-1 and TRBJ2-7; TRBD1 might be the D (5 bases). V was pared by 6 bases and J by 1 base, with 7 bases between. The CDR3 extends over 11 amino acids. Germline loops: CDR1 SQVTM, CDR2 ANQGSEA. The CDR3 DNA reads TGCAGCGTGACAGCGTCCTACGAGCAGTACTTC. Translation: CSVTASYEQYF.

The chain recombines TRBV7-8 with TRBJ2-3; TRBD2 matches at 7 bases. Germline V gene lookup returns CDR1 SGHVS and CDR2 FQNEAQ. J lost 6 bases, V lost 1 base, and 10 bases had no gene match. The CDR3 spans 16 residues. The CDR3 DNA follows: TGTGCCAGCAGCTTAGTAGCGGGCGGTGTCCTCGATACGCAGTATTTT. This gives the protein CASSLVAGGVLDTQYF.

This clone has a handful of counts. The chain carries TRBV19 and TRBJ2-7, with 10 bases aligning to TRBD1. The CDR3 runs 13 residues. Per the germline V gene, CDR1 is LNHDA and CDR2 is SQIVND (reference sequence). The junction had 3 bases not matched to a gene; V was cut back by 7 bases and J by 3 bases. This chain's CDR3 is CASTGQGYYEQYF. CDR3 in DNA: TGTGCCAGTACGGGACAGGGGTACTACGAGCAGTACTTC.

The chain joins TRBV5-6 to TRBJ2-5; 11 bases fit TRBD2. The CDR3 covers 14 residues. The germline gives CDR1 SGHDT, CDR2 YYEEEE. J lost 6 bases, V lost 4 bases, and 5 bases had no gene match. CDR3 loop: CASSGTSGSQTQYF. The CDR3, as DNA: TGTGCCAGCAGCGGTACTAGCGGGAGCCAGACCCAGTACTTC.